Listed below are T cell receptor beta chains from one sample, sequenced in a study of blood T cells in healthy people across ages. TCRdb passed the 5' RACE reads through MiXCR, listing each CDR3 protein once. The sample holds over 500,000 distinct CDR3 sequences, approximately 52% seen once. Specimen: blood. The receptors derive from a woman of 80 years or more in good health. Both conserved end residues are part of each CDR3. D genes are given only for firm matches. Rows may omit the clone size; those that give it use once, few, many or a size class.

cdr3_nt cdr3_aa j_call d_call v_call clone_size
TGTGCCAGCAGCCCCGGGACAGGGAGGGGGACGACTAATGAAAAACTGTTTTTT CASSPGTGRGTTNEKLFF TRBJ1-4 TRBD1 TRBV12-3/TRBV12-4 -
TGTGCCACCAGCCGTGGGGACAAATCCTACGAGCAGTACTTC CATSRGDKSYEQYF TRBJ2-7 - TRBV15 -
TGTGCTAGCAGCTTAACTAGCGGTCCAGAGACCCAGTACTTC CASSLTSGPETQYF TRBJ2-5 TRBD2 TRBV7-7 -
TGTGCCAGCAGCCCGGGGGGCCCAGCATTAAATGAGCAGTTCTTC CASSPGGPALNEQFF TRBJ2-1 - TRBV7-3 many
TGCAGTGCTAGAGGGACGGGTACGCAGTATTTT CSARGTGTQYF TRBJ2-3 - TRBV20-1 many
TGCAGTGCATCCGGGACTGGAGCCTACGAGCAGTACTTC CSASGTGAYEQYF TRBJ2-7 - TRBV20-1 -
TGTGCCAGCAGTTCAGGGCCCTACGAGCAGTACTTC CASSSGPYEQYF TRBJ2-7 - TRBV12-3/TRBV12-4 many
TGTGCCAGCGGGTGGACGGATCGGTATTCACCCCTCCACTTT CASGWTDRYSPLHF TRBJ1-6 - TRBV27 -
TGCAGCGTTGAAGTCCCGACAGGGGACAATCAGCCCCAGCATTTT CSVEVPTGDNQPQHF TRBJ1-5 TRBD1 TRBV29-1 -
TGTGCCAGCAGTTGGGGTGGGAGTGAAAAACTGTTTTTT CASSWGGSEKLFF TRBJ1-4 - TRBV12-3/TRBV12-4 -
TGCAGCGTGAAAACCGGGACGGGGGACACTGAAGCTTTCTTT CSVKTGTGDTEAFF TRBJ1-1 - TRBV29-1 -
TGTGCCAGCAGCCCGACTAGCCATGAGCAGTTCTTC CASSPTSHEQFF TRBJ2-1 TRBD2 TRBV11-2 -
TGCGCCAGCAGCCACTCGATAGGGGGGCCAGGTAATGAGCAGTTCTTC CASSHSIGGPGNEQFF TRBJ2-1 - TRBV4-1 many
TGCAGTGCTAGTGGGGAGAGCACAGATACGCAGTATTTT CSASGESTDTQYF TRBJ2-3 - TRBV20-1 once
TGTGCCAGCAGTTACCGGACCCCCGGAGGGGAGCTGTTTTTT CASSYRTPGGELFF TRBJ2-2 - TRBV6-5 few
TGTGCCACCAGCAGTCTAGACAGGGGCAATCAGCCCCAGCATTTT CATSSLDRGNQPQHF TRBJ1-5 TRBD1 TRBV15 -
TGCGCCAGCAGCCAAGACATCGACAACCGAAACATTCAGTACTTC CASSQDIDNRNIQYF TRBJ2-4 - TRBV4-1 -
TGTGCCAGCAGCCCCCCTCGGGGGCCAAGCAATCAGCCCCAGCATTTT CASSPPRGPSNQPQHF TRBJ1-5 - TRBV28 few
TGCGCCAGCAGGTGGGAGGTCCAAGAGACCCAGTACTTC CASRWEVQETQYF TRBJ2-5 - TRBV5-1 many
TGTGCCAGCAGCTTTCCCGGGACAGGGGAGAATTTTGAGCAGTTCTTC CASSFPGTGENFEQFF TRBJ2-1 TRBD1 TRBV7-2 -
TGCGCCAGCAGCTGGGGTGGACAGAGCTACGAGCAGTACTTC CASSWGGQSYEQYF TRBJ2-7 - TRBV5-1 few
TGTGCCAGCTCCCCGAGGACACCGATTGTTCGGGAGTACTTC CASSPRTPIVREYF TRBJ2-7 - TRBV28 many
TGTGCCAGCAGCCACCTCGTGGAGCGCAGGGAGCTGTTTTTT CASSHLVERRELFF TRBJ2-2 - TRBV3-1 -